This T cell receptor beta chain originates from a study of cytomegalovirus exposure and HLA in healthy donors. Whole-study results and caveats: Cytomegalovirus association was assigned to 170 or so TCR beta chains. Testing in vitro showed a few CMV-associated chains specific for CMV antigens.

Details on this clone: Its antigen is not identified.

V was clipped by 3 bases and J by 8 bases, with 10 bases between them. Germline CDR1 is SGDLS and CDR2 is YYNGEE. CDR3 size: 12 residues. Method: immunoSEQ multiplex PCR; TCRdb's copy keeps in-frame clones and lacks some. Counted here are 150,000 to 250,000 clones, 84% occurring once; the ten biggest clones make up around 15%. The sample comprised PBMCs. The chain carries TRBV9 and TRBJ2-3, with a possible D match to TRBD2 (5 bases). The sequence came from a woman aged 25 to 39 in good health and CMV-seropositive. The CDR3 loop is CASSGDGGTQYF. In DNA, the CDR3 is TGTGCCAGCAGCGGCGATGGAGGTACGCAGTATTTT.